The next 6 T cell receptor beta chains were all read from a single sample in a study of T-cell memory formation after mild COVID-19. TCRdb recomputed calls from the 5' RACE reads with MiXCR, one row per CDR3 protein. This sample has roughly 400,000 distinct CDR3 sequences, with roughly 26% found just once. The sample comprised PBMCs or a T cell subset sorted from them (not recorded which). Receptors were obtained from an adult woman who had mild COVID-19 (a few samples of this study predate the infection). Cell type and time point are not known.

This clonotype was counted many times. The chain recombines TRBV7-8 with TRBJ2-5; D remains unclear. Germline V lookup: CDR1 SGHVS, CDR2 FQNEAQ. This CDR3 spans 15 amino acids. Between the trimmed V and J ends, which lost 7 bases and 4 bases, there was a span of 19 bases. The CDR3 region has the DNA TGTGCCAGCAACCCCCCACCCAGAGGCCGAGAGACCCAGTACTTC. This codes for CASNPPPRGRETQYF.

The chain couples TRBV5-6 to TRBJ2-7; a possible D gene is TRBD2 (5 bases). The ends were cut back, 3 bases at V and 0 bases at J, with 13 bases in the middle. Germline CDR1 SGHDT, CDR2 YYEEEE. CDR3 size: 15 residues. CDR3 protein: CASSSPSLASYEQYF. The DNA of the CDR3 is TGTGCCAGCAGCTCTCCCAGCCTAGCCTCCTACGAGCAGTACTTC.

DNA for the CDR3: TGCGCCAGCAGCCAAGCGGGGGTAGGTGGCTACACCTTC. Protein product: CASSQAGVGGYTF. V gene TRBV4-3 combines with J gene TRBJ1-2; possibly TRBD1 for D (5 bases). Germline V gene lookup returns CDR1 LGHNA and CDR2 YSLEER. With 1 base removed from V and 7 bases from J, the gap between germline ends came to 10 bases. The CDR3 extends over 13 amino acids.

The chain uses TRBV12-3 or TRBV12-4 and TRBJ1-1; D perhaps matches TRBD1 (5 bases). This CDR3 contains 14 residues. Trimming left V 4 bases short and J 0 bases short, with 9 bases between. The CDR3 spells CASSWGVLNTEAFF. Here the CDR3 DNA reads TGTGCCAGCAGTTGGGGGGTCCTGAACACTGAAGCTTTCTTT.

This clonotype was seen only a few times. The chain employs TRBV6-5 and TRBJ1-1, with D unclear. Germline V gene sequence: CDR1 MNHEY, CDR2 SVGAGI. V lost 0 bases and J lost 1, with 12 bases in between. This CDR3 spans 16 amino acids. The CDR3 reads CASSYSDYAQNTEAFF. The CDR3 DNA is TGTGCCAGCAGTTACTCGGACTATGCCCAGAACACTGAAGCTTTCTTT.

V usage is TRBV2 and J usage is TRBJ1-1; D is perhaps TRBD1 (5 bases). V was pared by 8 bases and J by 0 bases, with 10 bases between. This CDR3 spans 13 amino acids. Germline V CDR1 and CDR2: SNHLY, FYNNEI. The CDR3: CASSGAMNTEAFF. In nucleotides, the CDR3 is TGTGCCAGCTCCGGGGCCATGAACACTGAAGCTTTCTTT. Using reference TRBV2 and TRBJ1-1 for the parts outside the CDR3, the full variable domain is EPEVTQTPSHQVTQMGQEVILRCVPISNHLYFYWYRQILGQKVEFLVSFYNNEISEKSEIFDDQFSVERPDGSNFTLKIRSTKLEDSAMYFCASSGAMNTEAFFGQGTRLTVV.